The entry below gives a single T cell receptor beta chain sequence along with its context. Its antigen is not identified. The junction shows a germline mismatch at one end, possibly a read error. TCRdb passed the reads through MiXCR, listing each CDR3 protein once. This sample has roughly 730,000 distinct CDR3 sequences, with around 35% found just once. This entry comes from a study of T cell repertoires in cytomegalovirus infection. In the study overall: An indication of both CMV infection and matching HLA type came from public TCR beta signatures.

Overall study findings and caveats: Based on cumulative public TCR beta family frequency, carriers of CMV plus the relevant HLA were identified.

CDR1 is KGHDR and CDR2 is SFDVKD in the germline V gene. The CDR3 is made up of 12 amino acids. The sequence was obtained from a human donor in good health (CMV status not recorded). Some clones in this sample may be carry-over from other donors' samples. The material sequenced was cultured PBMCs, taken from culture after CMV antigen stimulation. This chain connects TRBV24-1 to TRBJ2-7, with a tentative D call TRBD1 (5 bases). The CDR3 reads CATTGRVYELYF. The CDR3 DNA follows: TGTGCCACCACAGGCAGGGTGTACGAGCTGTACTTC.